This T cell receptor (beta chain) was recovered during a study of cytomegalovirus exposure and HLA in healthy donors. Study as a whole: Early released data had tens of millions of unique TCRs, all coming from HLA-typed donors. There were over 350 genotyped donors. Of these, 81% fell in the genetic ancestry cluster associated with self-reported Caucasian donors. Regarding the study as a whole: The authors later found TCR association rates varying by HLA locus, with DRB1 most and HLA-C fewest.

The germline V gene has CDR1 SGHRS and CDR2 YFSETQ. Trimming shortened V by 6 bases and J by 9 bases, and 40 bases separated the two germline ends. The CDR3 is 21 amino acids. As regards this clone: What it binds is unknown.

Vbeta (60) and Jbeta (13) primers were used in the PCR. Data came from immunoSEQ multiplex PCR; TCRdb stores just in-frame clones and leaves some out. The top ten clones hold around 2.3% of a sample with some 85,000 clones, less than 85% of them seen once. This sequence joins TRBV5-1 and TRBJ2-1; D is perhaps TRBD1 or TRBD2 (11 bases each). Sequencing was done on a sample of PBMCs. This receptor was identified in a man between 18 and 29 years old in good health and CMV-seronegative. The CDR3, as DNA: TGCGCCAGCAACTTACGCCCTCTGGGGACAGGGGGAACTAGCGGGAGTACTGAGCAGTTCTTC. Its protein product is CASNLRPLGTGGTSGSTEQFF.